This T cell receptor (beta chain) is from a study of blood T cell repertoires in COVID-19. Study-level background: Material from acute and convalescent COVID-19 was sourced from the United States, Italy and Spain. Nucleic acid was either cDNA or gDNA, and it came from T cells, B-cell-depleted T cells, or PBMCs.

This CDR3 contains 14 residues. Germline trimming cut 5 bases from V and 4 bases from J; bases unmatched to any gene: 3. Per the germline V gene, CDR1 is SGHAT and CDR2 is FQNNGV. Original processing notes: Amplified reference gene primers provided the basis for estimating nucleated cell counts. The protocol was immunoSEQ multiplex PCR, while the TCRdb copy is restricted to in-frame clones and leaves out a portion. The V and J calls and clone size are taken from that table; D and trimming were inferred from the DNA. Found here are approximately 390,000 clones, around 91% of them singletons; the top ten hold about 6.8%.

Sequencing used peripheral blood. The TCR originated in a man younger than 30 with active or convalescent COVID-19. The rearrangement joins TRBV11-2 to TRBJ2-7, with 12 bases aligning to TRBD2. The CDR3 is CASSQTSGSYEQYF. As DNA, the CDR3 is TGTGCCAGCAGCCAGACTAGCGGGAGTTACGAGCAGTACTTC. The variable domain in full, with the rest retrieved from reference TRBV11-2 and TRBJ2-7, is EAGVAQSPRYKIIEKRQSVAFWCNPISGHATLYWYQQILGQGPKLLIQFQNNGVVDDSQLPKDRFSAERLKGVDSTLKIQPAKLEDSAVYLCASSQTSGSYEQYFGPGTRLTVT.